Below are 28 T cell receptor beta chains sequenced from a single sample in a study of T-cell memory formation after mild COVID-19. TCRdb used MiXCR to reprocess the 5' RACE reads, holding one entry per CDR3 protein. The table has 250,000 to 400,000 distinct CDR3 sequences, approximately 15% seen once; the top ten hold 21%. Sequenced: PBMCs or a T cell subset sorted from them (not recorded which). Every receptor here comes from a man aged 18 to 30 who had mild COVID-19 (a few samples of this study predate the infection). Cell type and time point are not known.

This clonotype was recorded at least ten times. The chain links TRBV5-1 to TRBJ2-5; 7 bases are a match to TRBD2. Looked up from germline, CDR1 is SGHRS and CDR2 is YFSETQ. V lost 0 bases and J lost 5; bases outside the gene matches: 4. This CDR3 has 14 amino acids. CDR3 loop: CASSLVSGRETQYF. CDR3 DNA: TGCGCCAGCAGCTTGGTGTCCGGGAGGGAGACCCAGTACTTC.

The V and J genes are TRBV7-9 and TRBJ2-7; D is perhaps TRBD1 (5 bases). Deletions cut 3 bases from V and 0 bases from J, with 9 bases between. This CDR3 is built from 14 residues. CDR1 is SEHNR, CDR2 FQNEAQ, per germline (reference sequence). The CDR3 protein is CASSLQGSSYEQYV. CDR3 bases: TGTGCCAGCAGCTTGCAGGGTAGCTCCTACGAGCAGTACGTC.

This clonotype was detected many times. The CDR3 DNA reads TGCGCCAGCAGCTTGGGTCAGGGATATCAAGAGACCCAGTACTTC. This encodes CASSLGQGYQETQYF. This chain connects TRBV5-1 to TRBJ2-5, with a tentative D call TRBD1 (5 bases). Trimming cost V 0 bases and J 2 bases, with 11 bases left between them. Germline V lookup: CDR1 SGHRS, CDR2 YFSETQ. The CDR3 covers 15 residues.

The sample holds a few counts of this clonotype. The chain carries TRBV7-2 and TRBJ1-5; D uncertain. The CDR3 has 14 amino acids. Germline CDR1 is SGHTA and CDR2 is FQGNSA. The V end lost 0 bases, the J end lost 4 bases, and 7 bases lay between the germline ends. This CDR3 is CASSLADGNQPQHF. The CDR3 region has the DNA TGTGCCAGCAGCTTAGCGGACGGTAATCAGCCCCAGCATTTT.

This clonotype was seen more than once but under ten times. This chain uses TRBV5-5 with TRBJ2-7; no clear D gene. The CDR3 covers 14 residues. CDR1 and CDR2 (germline): SGHKS, YYEKEE (reference sequence). V was cut by 6 bases and J by 6 bases, with 19 bases left in between. The CDR3 DNA is TGTGCCAGCACTCCCCGGGCCCCGTTCGGCGAGCAGTACTTC. Translating it yields CASTPRAPFGEQYF.

The genes are TRBV20-1 and TRBJ1-6; TRBD1 matches at 7 bases. V was clipped by 3 bases and J by 0 bases; unmatched bases: 8. Germline CDR1 is DFQATT and CDR2 is SNEGSKA (reference sequence). This CDR3 is 17 amino acids long. The CDR3 region has the DNA TGCAGTGCTAGCCGCACAGGGGTCTCCTCCTATAATTCACCCCTCCACTTT. Residues: CSASRTGVSSYNSPLHF.

The chain employs TRBV28 and TRBJ2-7; D uncertain. This CDR3 has 12 amino acids. In germline, CDR1 is MDHEN, CDR2 SYDVKM. V was trimmed by 7 bases and J by 6 bases, leaving 13 bases between them. CDR3 protein: CASTSTGPEQYV. The CDR3 DNA sequence: TGTGCCAGCACTTCAACGGGCCCCGAGCAGTACGTC.

Of note for this clonotype: The germline gene is not matched at one end of the junction; a read error may be the cause. The chain couples TRBV12-3 or TRBV12-4 to TRBJ2-5; the D call may be TRBD1 or TRBD2 (5 bases each). The CDR3 spans 15 residues. The DNA of the CDR3 is TGTGTCAGCAGAACCGGGACCCAAGATCAAGAGACCCAGTACTTC. The encoded protein is CVSRTGTQDQETQYF.

The chain recombines TRBV9 with TRBJ1-3, with TRBD1 as a possible D gene (6 bases). CDR1 SGDLS and CDR2 YYNGEE come from the germline V gene. V was clipped by 0 bases and J by 4 bases, with 8 bases between them. The CDR3 contains 14 residues. The CDR3 here is CASSVGGGGNTIYF. CDR3 DNA sequence: TGTGCCAGCAGCGTAGGAGGGGGAGGAAACACCATATATTTT.

J is TRBJ2-7 and V is TRBV6-6; maybe TRBD2 (6 bases). The CDR3 has 16 amino acids. CDR1 MNHNY and CDR2 SVGAGI come from the germline V gene (reference sequence). V was cut by 6 bases and J by 3 bases, with 21 bases left in between. This CDR3 is CASSLGGDRHLYEQYV. For the CDR3, the DNA is TGTGCCAGCAGCTTGGGCGGGGACCGTCACCTCTACGAGCAGTACGTC.

A few counts support this clonotype. V and J are TRBV4-3 and TRBJ2-1; TRBD1 aligns across 8 bases. Losses at the gene ends were 0 bases for V and 5 bases for J; bases not matched to a gene: 3. Germline assignment: CDR1 LGHNA and CDR2 YSLEER. The CDR3 length is 15 residues. CDR3 nucleotide sequence: TGCGCCAGCAGCCAAGAGACAGGGGTCAACAATGAGCAGTTCTTC. Its protein product is CASSQETGVNNEQFF.

This clonotype was picked up a small number of times. The chain has TRBV5-1 and TRBJ1-1, with D tentatively TRBD1 (5 bases). The V end lost 0 bases, the J end lost 3 bases, and 15 bases lay between the germline ends. This CDR3 contains 16 residues. Per germline, CDR1 SGHRS and CDR2 YFSETQ. CDR3 sequence: CASSLEGLRLDTEAFF. CDR3 DNA: TGCGCCAGCAGCTTGGAGGGACTGAGACTGGACACTGAAGCTTTCTTT.

This chain connects TRBV3-1 to TRBJ1-1, with unresolved D. Germline-derived CDR1 and CDR2 are LGHDT and YNNKEL (reference sequence). Deletions cut 6 bases from V and 4 bases from J, with 9 bases between. The CDR3 covers 12 residues. CDR3 amino acids: CASRDRLTEAFF. CDR3 bases: TGTGCCAGCAGGGATCGTCTCACTGAAGCTTTCTTT. Filled out from reference TRBV3-1 and TRBJ1-1, the complete variable domain reads DTAVSQTPKYLVTQMGNDKSIKCEQNLGHDTMYWYKQDSKKFLKIMFSYNNKELIINETVPNRFSPKSPDKAHLNLHINSLELGDSAVYFCASRDRLTEAFFGQGTRLTVV.

This clonotype was detected a few times. The J gene is TRBJ2-7, the V gene TRBV7-2, with D uncertain. V gave up 4 bases and J gave up 6 bases, with 7 bases separating them. Germline V CDR1 and CDR2: SGHTA, FQGNSA. The CDR3 covers 11 residues. The CDR3 DNA follows: TGTGCCAGCAGCTCCGCGCTCGAGCAGTACTTC. Its protein product is CASSSALEQYF.

The rearrangement links TRBV20-1 to TRBJ2-3; 8 bases match TRBD2. Germline CDR1 and CDR2: DFQATT and SNEGSKA (reference sequence). The ends lost 5 bases at V and 2 bases at J; junction bases unmatched: 6. The CDR3 is 14 amino acids. CDR3 DNA: TGCAGTGCTCGAAGCGGGGGACCCACAGATACGCAGTATTTT. As protein: CSARSGGPTDTQYF.

This chain links TRBV12-3 or TRBV12-4 with TRBJ2-3, with D possibly matching TRBD1 (5 bases). With 6 bases removed from V and 2 bases from J, the gap between germline ends came to 18 bases. CDR3 length equals 16 residues. The CDR3 spells CASSDPSDSTTDTQYF. CDR3 DNA: TGTGCCAGCAGCGACCCCTCCGACAGCACCACAGATACGCAGTATTTT.

The chain is built from TRBV6-5 and TRBJ1-3; 7 bases are a match to TRBD1. Germline V CDR1 and CDR2: MNHEY, SVGAGI. This CDR3 has 15 amino acids. V was clipped by 6 bases and J by 2 bases; unmatched bases: 7. The CDR3 DNA follows: TGTGCCAGCAGCTTCTCCGGGACAGCTGGAAACACCATATATTTT. It specifies CASSFSGTAGNTIYF.

The chain has TRBV7-9 and TRBJ2-1; no definite D call. The germline V gene encodes CDR1 SEHNR and CDR2 FQNEAQ (reference sequence). The V gene lost 1 base and the J gene lost 0 bases, with 10 bases spanning the gap. The CDR3 covers 16 residues. This CDR3 is CASSLDIYPSYNEQFF. CDR3 DNA: TGTGCCAGCAGCTTAGATATTTACCCCTCCTACAATGAGCAGTTCTTC.

This clonotype was observed a handful of times. The chain joins TRBV3-1 to TRBJ1-6; D possibly corresponds to TRBD1 (5 bases). CDR3 size: 13 residues. Per germline, CDR1 LGHDT and CDR2 YNNKEL (reference sequence). Trimming removed 3 bases from V and 7 bases from J, with 7 bases in between. The CDR3 sequence is CASSHDRNSPLHF. The CDR3 region has the DNA TGTGCCAGCAGCCACGACAGAAATTCACCCCTCCACTTT.

This rearrangement joins TRBV20-1 to TRBJ1-2; no firm D call. Germline loops: CDR1 DFQATT, CDR2 SNEGSKA (reference sequence). The CDR3 covers 12 residues. The CDR3 here is CSPDSVGKRLTF. Here the CDR3 DNA reads TGCAGCCCAGATAGTGTCGGTAAAAGACTGACCTTC.

This clonotype was seen a few times. The V gene is TRBV7-2, the J gene TRBJ1-2; D gene ambiguous. This CDR3 comprises 15 residues. Per the germline V gene, CDR1 is SGHTA and CDR2 is FQGNSA. V lost 1 base and J 8 bases, leaving 17 bases between the germline ends. CDR3 sequence reads: CASSLDRGLRNGYTF. The CDR3 bases are TGTGCCAGCAGCTTAGATCGGGGTCTAAGAAACGGCTACACCTTC. The full variable domain, in which reference TRBV7-2 and TRBJ1-2 provide the parts outside the CDR3, is GAGVSQSPSNKVTEKGKDVELRCDPISGHTALYWYRQSLGQGLEFLIYFQGNSAPDKSGLPSDRFSAERTGGSVSTLTIQRTQQEDSAVYLCASSLDRGLRNGYTFGSGTRLTVV.

In its sample, this clonotype was seen a few times. CDR3 sequence (DNA): TGTGCCAGCAGACCCGAATCACAGGGGGGAAACATTCAGTACTTC. This sequence encodes CASRPESQGGNIQYF. This chain connects TRBV5-8 to TRBJ2-4; 8 bases fit TRBD1. Trimming took 5 bases from V and 6 from J; bases not matched to a gene: 10. The CDR3 is 15 residues long. CDR1 is SGHTS and CDR2 is YDEGEE in the germline V gene.

The CDR3 reads CASSVEGRRNSPLHF. CDR3 nucleotide sequence: TGTGCCAGCAGCGTAGAGGGACGGCGAAATTCACCCCTCCACTTT. This chain uses TRBV9 with TRBJ1-6, with D tentatively TRBD1 (5 bases). The germline V gene has CDR1 SGDLS and CDR2 YYNGEE. CDR3 size: 15 residues. V lost 0 bases to trimming and J lost 7 bases, with 11 bases between them. The whole variable domain, filled in from reference TRBV9 and TRBJ1-6, reads DSGVTQTPKHLITATGQRVTLRCSPRSGDLSVYWYQQSLDQGLQFLIQYYNGEERAKGNILERFSAQQFPDLHSELNLSSLELGDSALYFCASSVEGRRNSPLHFGNGTRLTVT.

This clonotype has just a few counts. This chain links TRBV3-1 with TRBJ1-1, with a possible D match to TRBD1 (5 bases). Between the trimmed V and J ends, which lost 0 bases and 2 bases, there was a span of 10 bases. This CDR3 has 15 residues. Germline V lookup: CDR1 LGHDT, CDR2 YNNKEL (reference sequence). The CDR3 DNA reads TGTGCCAGCAGCCAAGATGGTGGACAAAACACTGAAGCTTTCTTT. This gives the protein CASSQDGGQNTEAFF.

The V and J genes are TRBV25-1 and TRBJ2-1, with a possible D match to TRBD1 (6 bases). V dropped 3 bases and J dropped 2 bases, with 11 bases sitting between them. The germline CDR1 and CDR2 sequences are MGHDK and SYGVNS. The CDR3 spans 15 residues. The CDR3: CASSERQGTYNEQFF. The CDR3 region has the DNA TGTGCCAGCAGTGAGCGGCAGGGGACCTACAATGAGCAGTTCTTC.

This clonotype was counted between two and nine times. The rearrangement joins TRBV11-2 to TRBJ2-3, with 15 bases aligning to TRBD2. V lost 5 bases to trimming and J lost 2 bases; unmatched junction nucleotides: 5. Germline V lookup: CDR1 SGHAT, CDR2 FQNNGV. The CDR3 is 17 amino acids. CDR3 sequence (DNA): TGTGCCAGCAGCAAGGGACTAGCGGGGGGCACCACAGATACGCAGTATTTT. It encodes CASSKGLAGGTTDTQYF.

This clonotype was recorded at least ten times. V gene TRBV13 combines with J gene TRBJ2-3; D may be TRBD1 (7 bases). Germline assignment: CDR1 PRHDT and CDR2 FYEKMQ (reference sequence). This CDR3 is built from 17 residues. Between the trimmed V and J ends, which lost 4 bases and 2 bases, there was a span of 19 bases. CDR3 in DNA: TGTGCCAGCAGCTCCCGCCCGGAGGGGGCTCACACAGATACGCAGTATTTT. It is translated as CASSSRPEGAHTDTQYF.

Written as DNA, the CDR3 is TGTGCCAGCAGTCTACTGCCGGGACTAGCGCTTAATGAGCAGTTCTTC. Protein product: CASSLLPGLALNEQFF. J is TRBJ2-1 and V is TRBV6-2 or TRBV6-3; 10 nucleotides line up with TRBD2. The germline V gene encodes CDR1 MNHEY and CDR2 SVGEGT. This CDR3 region has 16 residues. J was trimmed by 7 bases and V by 5 bases; bases with no gene match: 11.